This T cell receptor (beta chain) was sequenced during a study of T-cell reconstitution after alpha-beta-depleted transplantation in children. The CDR3 has 16 amino acids. Germline V lookup: CDR1 LGHNA, CDR2 YNFKEQ. With V trimmed by 0 bases and J by 1 base, 5 bases remained unmatched. The library targeted TCRbeta and was prepared with unique molecular identifiers. TCRdb ran MiXCR on the PCR reads and lists one entry per CDR3 protein. The sample consists of about 370,000 distinct CDR3 sequences, around 21% of them appearing once. This clonotype occurred a few times. The sample was PBMCs from the stem cell graft donor, taken from the stem cell graft. This clonotype originated in a human donor who donated a stem cell graft to a child with acute myeloid leukemia. J is TRBJ2-5 and V is TRBV4-2; 7 bases are shared with TRBD1. The CDR3 region is CASSQDLKGAQETQYF. The CDR3 coding sequence is TGTGCCAGCAGCCAAGACCTAAAGGGGGCCCAAGAGACCCAGTACTTC.